The 20 T cell receptor beta chains given below trace back to one sample, sequenced in a study of shared clonotypes between healthy human individuals. Sequencing was performed with immunoSEQ multiplex PCR; in TCRdb, only in-frame clones are kept and a portion is missing. The repertoire holds 2,500,000 or so clones, with just over 90% as singletons. The sequencing input was naive CD4+ T cells sorted from blood. Subset described: CD45RA+ positively selected. The receptors were sampled from a man aged 18-30 years in good health.

Details on this clone: Other DNA variants within this sample encode the same CDR3. The J gene is TRBJ2-5, the V gene TRBV30, with no clear D. The V gene's germline CDR1 is GTSNPN and CDR2 SVGIG (reference sequence). The germline V and J ends were trimmed by 1 base and 5 bases, with 5 bases remaining between them. CDR3 size: 11 residues. CDR3 in amino acids: CAWSGEETQYF. The CDR3 DNA is TGTGCCTGGAGTGGAGAGGAGACCCAGTACTTC.

V usage is TRBV10-3 and J usage is TRBJ1-2; 11 bases map to TRBD1. This CDR3 region has 16 residues. The junction had 10 bases not matched to a gene; V was cut back by 3 bases and J by 7 bases. The germline V gene encodes CDR1 ENHRY and CDR2 SYGVKD. The CDR3 sequence: CAISDPTGQGALGYTF. CDR3 DNA: TGTGCCATCAGTGACCCAACTGGACAGGGGGCGCTTGGCTACACCTTC.

This clone was counted once. This chain uses TRBV23-1 with TRBJ1-1; weak D call: TRBD1 (6 bases). TRBV23-1 is an open reading frame, and its role is uncertain. Trimming took off 4 bases at V and 1 base at J, with 19 bases between the two ends. The CDR3 has 17 amino acids. CDR3 bases: TGCGCCAGCAGTCGGGATGGCAGGGGCTTAGGGAACACTGAAGCTTTCTTT. Protein: CASSRDGRGLGNTEAFF.

The chain uses TRBV6-5 and TRBJ2-7; 9 bases line up with TRBD2. Germline trimming cut 0 bases from V and 3 bases from J; bases unmatched to any gene: 3. In germline, CDR1 is MNHEY, CDR2 SVGAGI. This CDR3 comprises 15 residues. As DNA, the CDR3 is TGTGCCAGCAGTTACTCTGGGACTAGCTTCTACGAGCAGTACTTC. Protein: CASSYSGTSFYEQYF.

The V call is TRBV5-1, the J call TRBJ2-3, with 7 nucleotides matching TRBD2. The germline V gene has CDR1 SGHRS and CDR2 YFSETQ. The V segment lost 0 bases and the J segment 1 base; nucleotides outside the gene matches: 2. CDR3 size: 15 residues. This chain's CDR3 is CASSLVGGGTDTQYF. In DNA form, the CDR3 reads TGCGCCAGCAGCTTGGTGGGAGGGGGCACAGATACGCAGTATTTT.

Note on this clone: Other DNA sequences in the sample encode the same CDR3. CDR3: CATSREGGIGEKLFF. In nucleotides, the CDR3 is TGTGCCACCAGCAGAGAAGGGGGTATAGGTGAAAAACTGTTTTTT. V and J are TRBV15 and TRBJ1-4; D perhaps matches TRBD1 (6 bases). The CDR3 runs to 15 residues. Trimming removed 0 bases at V and 7 bases at J, with 12 bases between. Germline lookup yields CDR1 LNHNV and CDR2 YYDKDF (reference sequence). The whole variable domain, filled in from reference TRBV15 and TRBJ1-4, reads DAMVIQNPRYQVTQFGKPVTLSCSQTLNHNVMYWYQQKSSQAPKLLFHYYDKDFNNEADTPDNFQSRRPNTSFCFLDIRSPGLGDTAMYLCATSREGGIGEKLFFGSGTQLSVL.

The rearrangement joins TRBV25-1 to TRBJ1-4; weak D call: TRBD1 (5 bases). CDR3 length: 13 amino acids. The V gene's germline CDR1 is MGHDK and CDR2 SYGVNS. Trimming took 6 bases from V and 3 from J, leaving 8 bases between them. The CDR3 reads CASRRGSNEKLFF. The CDR3 DNA reads as TGTGCCAGCAGACGGGGGTCTAATGAAAAACTGTTTTTT.

In the case of this clone: Other nucleotide sequences in the sample specify the same CDR3. This rearrangement joins TRBV6-1 to TRBJ2-5; TRBD1 matches 7 bases. Trimming removed 5 bases from V and 2 bases from J; junction bases left unmatched: 2. The CDR3 spans 13 residues. Germline V CDR1 and CDR2: MNHNS, SASEGT. The CDR3 sequence is CASSRQGQETQYF. Here the CDR3 DNA reads TGTGCCAGCAGTCGACAGGGTCAAGAGACCCAGTACTTC.

The chain employs TRBV29-1 and TRBJ2-7; the D gene is possibly TRBD1 (6 bases). Germline V gene sequence: CDR1 SQVTM, CDR2 ANQGSEA. Deletions cut 4 bases from V and 2 bases from J, with 15 bases between. The length of the CDR3 is 14 residues. The CDR3 DNA follows: TGCAGCGTTGTTCTGCGGACAGCCCCCTACGAGCAGTACTTC. Amino acids: CSVVLRTAPYEQYF.

V usage is TRBV7-9 and J usage is TRBJ2-1; the D is unclear. Looked up from germline, CDR1 is SEHNR and CDR2 is FQNEAQ (reference sequence). The CDR3 is 8 amino acids. V was clipped by 5 bases and J by 13 bases, with 3 bases between them. As DNA, the CDR3 is TGTGCCAGCAGCCTCCAGTTCTTC. It codes for CASSLQFF.

The V and J genes are TRBV7-8 and TRBJ2-2; 8 bases align to TRBD2. CDR1 SGHVS and CDR2 FQNEAQ come from the germline V gene. After removal of 5 bases from V and 7 bases from J, the junction contained 18 bases not matched to a gene. The CDR3 is made up of 18 amino acids. The CDR3 is CASSTVPGLGPGRGELFF. The CDR3 nucleotides read TGTGCCAGCAGCACCGTCCCGGGACTAGGGCCGGGACGCGGGGAGCTGTTTTTT.

This clone was found a few times. The chain joins TRBV28 to TRBJ1-6; perhaps TRBD1 as D (5 bases). V was trimmed by 6 bases and J by 7 bases, leaving 7 bases between them. Per germline, CDR1 MDHEN and CDR2 SYDVKM. The CDR3 has 12 amino acids. The DNA for the CDR3 is TGTGCCAGCAGAGCAGGGAATTCACCCCTCCACTTT. This encodes CASRAGNSPLHF.

The chain joins TRBV5-1 to TRBJ1-1, with D perhaps matching TRBD1 (5 bases). The CDR3 loop spans 15 amino acids. Trimming stripped 0 bases from V and 7 bases from J, with 16 bases between. Germline assignment: CDR1 SGHRS and CDR2 YFSETQ. The CDR3 is CASSLVPGQTLEAFF. The CDR3 region has the DNA TGCGCCAGCAGCTTGGTCCCCGGACAAACTCTTGAAGCTTTCTTT. The entire variable domain, with the rest obtained from reference TRBV5-1 and TRBJ1-1, is as follows: KAGVTQTPRYLIKTRGQQVTLSCSPISGHRSVSWYQQTPGQGLQFLFEYFSETQRNKGNFPGRFSGRQFSNSRSEMNVSTLELGDSALYLCASSLVPGQTLEAFFGQGTRLTVV.

The J gene is TRBJ2-1, the V gene TRBV7-2, with 16 bases that match TRBD2. The germline CDR1 and CDR2 sequences are SGHTA and FQGNSA. Unmatched junction bases numbered 8, after V lost 5 bases and J lost 13 bases. The CDR3 totals 15 residues. The CDR3 here is CASSTGTSGGVRQFF. CDR3 coding DNA: TGTGCCAGCAGCACCGGGACTAGCGGGGGGGTTCGACAGTTCTTC.

The chain carries TRBV5-1 and TRBJ2-1, with 12 bases matching TRBD2. Germline lookup yields CDR1 SGHRS and CDR2 YFSETQ. J was trimmed by 8 bases and V by 3 bases; bases with no gene match: 9. This CDR3 has 16 amino acids. The DNA of the CDR3 is TGCGCCAGCAGCTCCGGGACTAGCGGGTGGGGGGATGAGCAGTTCTTC. Translation: CASSSGTSGWGDEQFF.

This sequence joins TRBV7-2 and TRBJ1-5; D is unclear. The CDR3 extends over 14 amino acids. The germline V gene encodes CDR1 SGHTA and CDR2 FQGNSA. Trimming pared 3 bases from V and 5 bases from J, leaving 11 bases between. The CDR3: CASSLGGSDQPQHF. CDR3 coding DNA: TGTGCCAGCAGCTTGGGAGGGTCCGATCAGCCCCAGCATTTT. The variable domain in full, with the rest retrieved from reference TRBV7-2 and TRBJ1-5, is GAGVSQSPSNKVTEKGKDVELRCDPISGHTALYWYRQSLGQGLEFLIYFQGNSAPDKSGLPSDRFSAERTGGSVSTLTIQRTQQEDSAVYLCASSLGGSDQPQHFGDGTRLSIL.

The rearrangement joins TRBV7-9 to TRBJ2-7; D is unresolved. The CDR3 has 11 residues. V was shortened by 3 bases and J by 5 bases, with 5 bases between the two germline ends. Germline values: CDR1 SEHNR, CDR2 FQNEAQ (reference sequence). Here the CDR3 DNA reads TGTGCCAGCAGCTTGAAGAACGAGCAGTACTTC. This sequence encodes CASSLKNEQYF.

This rearrangement joins TRBV4-1 to TRBJ2-2; 13 nucleotides align to TRBD2. V shed 5 bases and J 5 bases; nucleotides not matched to a gene: 8. Germline CDR1 and CDR2: MGHRA and YSYEKL. The CDR3 runs to 17 residues. The CDR3 DNA follows: TGCGCCAGCAGCAGGGGACTAGCGGGACCCTTAACCGGGGAGCTGTTTTTT. It translates to CASSRGLAGPLTGELFF.

The chain couples TRBV10-3 to TRBJ2-6; perhaps TRBD1 as D (5 bases). CDR3 length: 16 residues. Trimming left V 0 bases short and J 0 bases short, with 6 bases between. Germline CDR1 and CDR2: ENHRY and SYGVKD. The CDR3 nucleotides read TGTGCCATCAGTGAGTCGGGGCGCTCTGGGGCCAACGTCCTGACTTTC. This codes for CAISESGRSGANVLTF.

CDR3: CAWSVPAGKSTGELFF. For the CDR3, the DNA is TGTGCCTGGAGTGTGCCAGCGGGAAAGAGCACCGGGGAGCTGTTTTTT. The gene calls are TRBV30 and TRBJ2-2, with TRBD2 matching over 7 bases. There are 16 residues in the CDR3. CDR1 and CDR2 from the germline V gene are GTSNPN and SVGIG (reference sequence). The ends lost 0 bases at V and 4 bases at J; junction bases unmatched: 8.